This TCR beta chain was sequenced for a study of OX40 agonist ivuxolimab in advanced cancers. On the study more broadly: A male proportion of more than 75% was recorded, with mean age 60 years and range about 20 to 90. Eligibility rules accepted prior anti-PD-1, anti-PD-L1 or anti-CTLA-4 therapy, and 30% to 40% had some.

The study's findings and limits: Antigen specificity was not determined for the expanded peripheral T cells.

Baseline, cycle 4 day 1, and cycle 7 day 1 were the blood sampling points. Germline loops: CDR1 SGHRS, CDR2 YFSETQ. The germline V and J ends were trimmed by 0 bases and 5 bases, with 5 bases remaining between them. This CDR3 contains 13 residues. As to this clone: As yet, its antigen is unknown.

Assay used: immunoSEQ multiplex PCR; TCRdb lists only in-frame clones, some missing. The sample lists about 56,000 clones; around 82% were seen once. This receptor was taken from an adult with an advanced solid tumor such as melanoma, head and neck, liver or kidney cancer. The chain couples TRBV5-1 to TRBJ1-4; maybe TRBD1 (5 bases). Here the sequenced sample was CD4+ or CD8+ T cells sorted from blood, taken in a trial of the OX40 agonist ivuxolimab. CDR3 residues: CASSLGQNEKLFF. The DNA for the CDR3 is TGCGCCAGCAGCTTGGGACAGAATGAAAAACTGTTTTTT.